This T cell receptor beta chain was observed in a study of T-cell reconstitution after alpha-beta-depleted transplantation in children. Ten or more counts support this clonotype. Unique molecular identifiers were used to barcode this TCRbeta library. TCRdb reprocessed the PCR reads with MiXCR, giving one entry per CDR3 protein. The sample shows hundreds of thousands of distinct CDR3 sequences, approximately 12% of them seen only once. V lost 6 bases, J lost 2 bases, and 13 bases lay in between. Germline CDR1 and CDR2: SGHRS and YFSETQ. The CDR3 covers 14 residues. This receptor was identified in a human donor who donated a stem cell graft to a child with acute lymphoblastic leukemia. This chain connects TRBV5-1 to TRBJ2-3, with a tentative D call TRBD1 (6 bases). This sample comprised PBMCs from the stem cell graft donor, obtained from the stem cell graft. CDR3 sequence: CASILDSNTDTQYF. As DNA, the CDR3 is TGCGCCAGCATCCTGGACAGTAACACAGATACGCAGTATTTT.